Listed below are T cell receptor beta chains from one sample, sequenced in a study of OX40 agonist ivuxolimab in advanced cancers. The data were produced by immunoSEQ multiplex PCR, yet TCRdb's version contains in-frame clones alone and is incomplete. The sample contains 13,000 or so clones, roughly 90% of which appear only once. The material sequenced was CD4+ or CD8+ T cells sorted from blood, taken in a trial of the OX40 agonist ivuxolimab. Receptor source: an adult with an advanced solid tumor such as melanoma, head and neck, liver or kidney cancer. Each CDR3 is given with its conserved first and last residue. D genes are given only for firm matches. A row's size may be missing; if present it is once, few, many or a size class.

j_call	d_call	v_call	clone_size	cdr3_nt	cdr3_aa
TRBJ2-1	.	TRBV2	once	TGTGCCAGCAGTTCCCCTAGCGCCTCCTACAATGAGCAGTTCTTC	CASSSPSASYNEQFF
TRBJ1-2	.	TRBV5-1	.	TGCGCCAGCAGCTTGCTTACGGCCCCCGCTAACTATGGCTACACCTTC	CASSLLTAPANYGYTF
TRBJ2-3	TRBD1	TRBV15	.	TGTGCCACCAGCAGAGCTCGTCCCGGGACAGACTTCACAGATACGCAGTATTTT	CATSRARPGTDFTDTQYF
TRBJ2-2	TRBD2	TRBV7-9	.	TGTGCCAGCAGCCTCACGGGAGGTATCAGCGGGGAGCTGTTTTTT	CASSLTGGISGELFF
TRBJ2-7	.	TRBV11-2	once	TGTGCCAGCAGCCTGGGATCCTCCTACGAGCAGTACTTC	CASSLGSSYEQYF
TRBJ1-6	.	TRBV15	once	TGTGCCACCAGCCCCAGGGTCTCGAAGAATTCACCCCTCCACTTT	CATSPRVSKNSPLHF
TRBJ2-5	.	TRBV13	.	TGTGCCAGCAGCTTAGAGATCCGCCCGGACAGTCGAGAGACCCAGTACTTC	CASSLEIRPDSRETQYF
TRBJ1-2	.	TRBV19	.	TGTGCCAGTAGTATCGGCAGGGTCTATGGCTACACCTTC	CASSIGRVYGYTF
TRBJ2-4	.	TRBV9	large	TGTGCCAGCAGCGCCCCCGGGCGCGTGGACATTCAGTACTTC	CASSAPGRVDIQYF
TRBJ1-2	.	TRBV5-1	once	TGCGCCAGCAGAAGTGGGGGCAGGGTCCAGTATGGCTATGGCTACACCTTC	CASRSGGRVQYGYGYTF
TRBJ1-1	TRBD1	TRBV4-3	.	TGCGCCAGCAGCCAAGGGACAGGGGTTATGAACACTGAAGCTTTCTTT	CASSQGTGVMNTEAFF
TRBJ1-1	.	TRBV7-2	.	TGTGCCAGCCTCCGGGAGTTTCCCATGAACACTGAAGCTTTCTTT	CASLREFPMNTEAFF
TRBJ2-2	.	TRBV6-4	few	TGTGCCAGCAGTGACGGGACTAACACCGGGGAGCTGTTTTTT	CASSDGTNTGELFF
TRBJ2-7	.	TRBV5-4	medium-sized	TGTGCCAGCAGCTTACGGGGGGCCAGGGCCTACGAGCAGTACTTC	CASSLRGARAYEQYF
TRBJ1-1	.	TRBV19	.	TGTGCCAGTATGGCATCGGCGAACACTGAAGCTTTCTTT	CASMASANTEAFF
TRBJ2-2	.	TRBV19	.	TGTGCCAGTACTGATATAACGGGGGTCAGGGCCGGGGAGCTGTTTTTT	CASTDITGVRAGELFF
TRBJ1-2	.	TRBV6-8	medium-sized	TGTGCCAGCAGTACCCCTCGGGCAGTAAACTATGGCTACACCTTC	CASSTPRAVNYGYTF
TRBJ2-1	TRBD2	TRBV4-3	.	TGCGCCAGCAGCCATGCGGGACTAGCGGGGGCCGCTTACTACAATGAGCAGTTCTTC	CASSHAGLAGAAYYNEQFF
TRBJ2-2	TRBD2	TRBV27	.	TGTGCCAGCAGTTTAGACCTACATGGACTAGCCGGGGAGCTGTTTTTT	CASSLDLHGLAGELFF
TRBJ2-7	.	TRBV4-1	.	TGCGCCAGCAGCCAAGTGCCGCAAGAGCAGTACTTC	CASSQVPQEQYF
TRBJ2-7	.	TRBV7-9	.	TGTGCCAGCAGCCCCCCCTGGCGAACCTCCTACGAGCAGTACTTC	CASSPPWRTSYEQYF
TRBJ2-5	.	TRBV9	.	TGTGCCAGCAGCGTAGCGGGCCTGGTTCAGGAGACCCAGTACTTC	CASSVAGLVQETQYF
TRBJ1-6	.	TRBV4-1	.	TGCGCCAGCAGCCAAGCAGTCCAGGGAATACGTAATTCACCCCTCCACTTT	CASSQAVQGIRNSPLHF
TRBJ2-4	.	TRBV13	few	TGTGCCAGCAGCTCCGGTGCAGGAGAAAACATTCAGTACTTC	CASSSGAGENIQYF
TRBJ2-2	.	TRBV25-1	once	TGTGCCAGCGAAGACTCCTTGAACACCGGGGAGCTGTTTTTT	CASEDSLNTGELFF
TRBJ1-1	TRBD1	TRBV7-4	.	TGTGCCAGCAGCTTAGGGGACAGGGATGGACCAGTTGTGGACACTGAAGCTTTCTTT	CASSLGDRDGPVVDTEAFF
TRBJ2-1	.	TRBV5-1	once	TGCGCCAGCAGCGAAGGAAATGAGCAGTTCTTC	CASSEGNEQFF
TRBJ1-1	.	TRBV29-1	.	TGCAGCGTCGAGGGAATACACACTGAAGCTTTCTTT	CSVEGIHTEAFF
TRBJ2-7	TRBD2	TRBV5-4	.	TGTGCCAGCAGCCCCGGGACGGGGGGGTCCTACGAGCAGTACTTC	CASSPGTGGSYEQYF
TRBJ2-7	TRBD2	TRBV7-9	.	TGTGCCACCCAGCCAATTGCGCGGGAGGTGGAGAACGAGCAGTACTTC	CATQPIAREVENEQYF
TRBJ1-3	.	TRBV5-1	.	TGCGCCAGCAGCTTGGGGCCTAGGGAAAACACCATATATTTT	CASSLGPRENTIYF
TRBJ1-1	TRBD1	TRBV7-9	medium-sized	TGTGCCAGCAGCTTTTTCGGGACAGCGAACACTGAAGCTTTCTTT	CASSFFGTANTEAFF
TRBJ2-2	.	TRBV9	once	TGTGCCAGCAGCGTAGTGGGAGTCACCGGGGAGCTGTTTTTT	CASSVVGVTGELFF
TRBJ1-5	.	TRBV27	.	TGTGCCAGCAGCCCGAACAGGGTGGTCGGTCAGCCCCAGCATTTT	CASSPNRVVGQPQHF
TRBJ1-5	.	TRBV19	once	TGTGCCAGTAGTCCCCTACTTAGTAGCAATCAGCCCCAGCATTTT	CASSPLLSSNQPQHF
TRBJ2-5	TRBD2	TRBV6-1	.	TGTGCCAGCAGTGAATTGCGGGGGGGCCAAGAGACCCAGTACTTC	CASSELRGGQETQYF
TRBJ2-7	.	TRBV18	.	TGTGCCAGCTCACTCATCGAGGGGGGGGGACCGACCTACGAGCAGTACTTC	CASSLIEGGGPTYEQYF
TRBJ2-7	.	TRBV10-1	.	TGCGCCAGCAGTGAACTGGGACCGAGCTCCTACGAGCAGTACTTC	CASSELGPSSYEQYF
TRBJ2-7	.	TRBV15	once	TGTGCCATCAGCAGAGATCCCGGACGGAGTGACTACGAGCAGTACTTC	CAISRDPGRSDYEQYF
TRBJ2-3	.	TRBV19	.	TGTGCCAGTCAGGCCGGTAATACGCAGTATTTT	CASQAGNTQYF
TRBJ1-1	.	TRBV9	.	TGTGCCAGCAGCTCTGATGCGGGGGTTGAAGCTTTCTTT	CASSSDAGVEAFF
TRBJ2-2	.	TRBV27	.	TGTGCCAGCAGCATCTCACCGGGCGGATGGAACACCGGGGAGCTGTTTTTT	CASSISPGGWNTGELFF
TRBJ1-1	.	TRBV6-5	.	TGTGCCAGCAGTCTCGTTTTAGCTCACACTGAAGCTTTCTTT	CASSLVLAHTEAFF
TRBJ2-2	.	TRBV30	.	TGTGCCTGGAGAGTGACAGCGACCGGGGAGCTGTTTTTT	CAWRVTATGELFF
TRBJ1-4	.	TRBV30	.	TGTGCCCTAGGAGGAGGGATAGGGACTAATGAAAAACTGTTTTTT	CALGGGIGTNEKLFF
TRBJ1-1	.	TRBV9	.	TGTGCCAGCAGCCCCGGGGGGGTCTCTGAAGCTTTCTTT	CASSPGGVSEAFF
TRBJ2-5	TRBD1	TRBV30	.	TGTGCCTGGAGTGGACAGGGCGAGACCCAGTACTTC	CAWSGQGETQYF
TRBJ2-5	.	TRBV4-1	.	TGCGCCAGCAGCCAAGATGATACAGGCCAAGAGACCCAGTACTTC	CASSQDDTGQETQYF
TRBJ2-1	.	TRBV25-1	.	TGTGCCAGCAGTGAAGGGTACAATGAGCAGTTCTTC	CASSEGYNEQFF
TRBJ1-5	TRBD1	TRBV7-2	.	TGTGCCAGCAGCTTAGTGGTGGGCAGGGGGATTTACAATCAGCCCCAGCATTTT	CASSLVVGRGIYNQPQHF
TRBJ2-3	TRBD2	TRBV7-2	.	TGTGCCAGCAGCCCAAGACTAGCGGGGGGCCTCCGCACAGATACGCAGTATTTT	CASSPRLAGGLRTDTQYF
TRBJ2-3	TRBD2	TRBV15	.	TGTGCCACCAGCAGATATAGCGGGGGGCTAGATACGCAGTATTTT	CATSRYSGGLDTQYF
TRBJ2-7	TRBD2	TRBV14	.	TGTGCCAGCAGCCCCGCACGACCGGGACTAGCGCCTAGCTCCTACGAGCAGTACTTC	CASSPARPGLAPSSYEQYF
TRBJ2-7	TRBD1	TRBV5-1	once	TGCGCCAGCAGCTTATCCGGGACAGCCTACGAGCAGTACTTC	CASSLSGTAYEQYF
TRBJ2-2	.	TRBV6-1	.	TGTGCCAGCAGTGAATATAGGAGGGTTACCGGGGAGCTGTTTTTT	CASSEYRRVTGELFF
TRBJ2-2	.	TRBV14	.	TGTGCCAGCAGCCATTCCGGGGAGCTGTTTTTT	CASSHSGELFF
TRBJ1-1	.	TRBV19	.	TGTGCCAGTAGTCCGGGGCCTGAAGCTTTCTTT	CASSPGPEAFF